Following are 17 T cell receptor beta chains from one sample sequenced in a study of a mutant IDH1 vaccine in newly diagnosed glioma. The antigens for these receptors are not known. TCRdb's copy holds only in-frame clones and misses some; the assay was immunoSEQ multiplex PCR. The sample lists about 61,000 clones, 80% occurring once. As for time point: week 11, during vaccination. Doses comprised 300 ug of mutant IDH1 20-mer peptide each, plus topical imiquimod. The sample was PBMCs, taken from a glioma patient whose treatment included an IDH1 peptide vaccine. All receptors derive from a man aged 50 to 60 with glioma.

V usage is TRBV19 and J usage is TRBJ2-7; 11 positions match TRBD2. The V gene end was trimmed by 3 bases and the J gene end by 2 bases; junction bases not matched to a gene: 6. The CDR3 extends over 16 amino acids. The germline CDR1 and CDR2 sequences are LNHDA and SQIVND (reference sequence). CDR3 sequence reads: CASSMGTSGSAYEQYF. The CDR3 region has the DNA TGTGCCAGTAGTATGGGGACTAGCGGTAGCGCCTACGAGCAGTACTTC.

The chain combines TRBV5-6 with TRBJ1-4, with no clear D. Trimming stripped 4 bases from V and 3 bases from J, with 16 bases between. Germline V gene sequence: CDR1 SGHDT, CDR2 YYEEEE. The CDR3 loop spans 16 amino acids. The CDR3 reads CASSMGTWHANEKLFF. The DNA for the CDR3 is TGTGCCAGCAGCATGGGCACCTGGCATGCTAATGAAAAACTGTTTTTT.

The chain has TRBV19 and TRBJ1-5; 9 nucleotides match TRBD1. The CDR3 spans 15 residues. With 0 bases clipped from V and 4 bases from J, the junction kept 1 base outside the gene matches. Looked up from germline, CDR1 is LNHDA and CDR2 is SQIVND (reference sequence). The CDR3 coding sequence is TGTGCCAGTAGTATAGAGGGACAGGGAAATCAGCCCCAGCATTTT. Translated: CASSIEGQGNQPQHF.

V is TRBV27 and J is TRBJ1-5, with 10 bases lining up with TRBD1. The CDR3 sequence is 14 residues long. V lost 9 bases, J lost 5 bases, and 7 bases stayed unmatched. Germline V lookup: CDR1 MNHEY, CDR2 SMNVEV (reference sequence). CDR3 sequence: CASSGTGAYQPQHF. The CDR3 DNA sequence: TGTGCCAGTTCCGGGACAGGGGCTTATCAGCCCCAGCATTTT.

Here the CDR3 reads CASKNRGAEDNEQFF. DNA for the CDR3: TGTGCCAGTAAAAACAGGGGGGCGGAAGACAATGAGCAGTTCTTC. J is TRBJ2-1 and V is TRBV19; 8 bases align to TRBD1. Trimming took 7 bases from V and 5 from J; bases not matched to a gene: 10. In germline, CDR1 is LNHDA, CDR2 SQIVND (reference sequence). This CDR3 region has 15 residues.

J is TRBJ1-5 and V is TRBV7-2; weak D call: TRBD1 (6 bases). The length of the CDR3 is 15 residues. Trimming left V 5 bases short and J 0 bases short, with 11 bases between. Germline lookup yields CDR1 SGHTA and CDR2 FQGNSA. This CDR3 reads CASSDGTYSNQPQHF. CDR3 nucleotide sequence: TGTGCCAGCAGCGATGGGACATATAGCAATCAGCCCCAGCATTTT.

The chain is built from TRBV6-1 and TRBJ2-7, with 9 bases identical to TRBD1. CDR3 length: 14 amino acids. J lost 2 bases, V lost 6 bases, and 5 bases had no gene match. The V gene's germline CDR1 is MNHNS and CDR2 SASEGT. The CDR3 reads CASREGTGTYEQYF. The CDR3 nucleotides are TGTGCCAGCAGGGAGGGGACAGGGACCTACGAGCAGTACTTC.

The V call is TRBV4-3, the J call TRBJ1-3; 10 bases align to TRBD1. The CDR3 has 17 amino acids. Germline values: CDR1 LGHNA, CDR2 YSLEER. J gave up 2 bases and V 3 bases, and 7 bases lay outside the gene matches. The CDR3 loop is CASSQETGGFPGNTIYF. The CDR3 DNA is TGCGCCAGCAGCCAGGAGACAGGGGGCTTTCCTGGAAACACCATATATTTT.

This chain links TRBV6-5 with TRBJ1-2; D is ambiguous. Germline values: CDR1 MNHEY, CDR2 SVGAGI. V was shortened by 2 bases and J by 7 bases, with 5 bases between the two germline ends. There are 11 residues in the CDR3. The CDR3 DNA reads as TGTGCCAGCAGTTACGGTTCTGGCTACACCTTC. Translating it yields CASSYGSGYTF.

This sequence joins TRBV4-1 and TRBJ1-5, with D possibly matching TRBD1 (6 bases). Germline V CDR1 and CDR2: MGHRA, YSYEKL. V lost 4 bases, J lost 3 bases, and 7 bases lay in between. The CDR3 is 13 amino acids. The CDR3 reads CASSPGHNQPQHF. As DNA, the CDR3 is TGCGCCAGCAGCCCGGGACACAATCAGCCCCAGCATTTT.

The chain joins TRBV5-6 to TRBJ2-3; 7 nucleotides match TRBD1. V trimming: 3 bases; J trimming: 7 bases; junction bases outside the gene matches: 17. The V gene's germline CDR1 is SGHDT and CDR2 YYEEEE. The CDR3 consists of 17 residues. Written as DNA, the CDR3 is TGTGCCAGCAGCTGGGAGAAGGGACAGAGAAAGATGCATACGCAGTATTTT. Its translation is CASSWEKGQRKMHTQYF.

This clone appeared a single time. The chain couples TRBV2 to TRBJ2-7, with TRBD2 identical over 11 bases. This CDR3 has 17 amino acids. CDR1 SNHLY and CDR2 FYNNEI come from the germline V gene. With 7 bases clipped from V and 1 base from J, the junction kept 12 bases outside the gene matches. The CDR3 DNA sequence: TGTGCCAGCAAACAAGGCCCCCTAGCGGGAGGTTCCTACGAGCAGTACTTC. It codes for CASKQGPLAGGSYEQYF.

With respect to this clone: An end of the junction differs from the germline gene, which may be a read error. The chain carries TRBV2 and TRBJ1-3, with 8 bases lining up with TRBD1. Germline values: CDR1 SNHLY, CDR2 FYNNEI. The CDR3 length is 16 residues. The CDR3 region is CASSLTGGIGRSRIDF. CDR3 DNA sequence: TGTGCCAGCAGCCTCACAGGGGGTATTGGGCGCTCCCGAATTGATTTT.

The DNA for the CDR3 is TGTGCCTGGGACCTCGGACCCGACCCCTACGAGCAGTACTTC. Residues: CAWDLGPDPYEQYF. This chain links TRBV30 with TRBJ2-7; D unclear. CDR1 is GTSNPN, CDR2 SVGIG, per germline (reference sequence). The ends were cut back, 5 bases at V and 2 bases at J, with 16 bases in the middle. The CDR3 length is 14 residues.

The V call is TRBV19, the J call TRBJ2-7; D not certain. Germline CDR1 LNHDA, CDR2 SQIVND (reference sequence). Trimming removed 7 bases at V and 2 bases at J, with 18 bases between. This CDR3 comprises 15 residues. As DNA, the CDR3 is TGTGCCAGTATTACCCGCCGGACCGATGCCTACGAGCAGTACTTC. It is translated as CASITRRTDAYEQYF.

This sequence joins TRBV7-9 and TRBJ1-3, with a tentative D call TRBD1 (5 bases). Germline-derived CDR1 and CDR2 are SEHNR and FQNEAQ (reference sequence). The V gene lost 5 bases and the J gene lost 3 bases, with 17 bases spanning the gap. The length of the CDR3 is 16 residues. The chain's CDR3 is CASSPGGFEGGNTIYF. CDR3 coding DNA: TGTGCCAGCAGCCCCGGGGGGTTTGAAGGTGGAAACACCATATATTTT.

The CDR3 loop reads CASAADQTGGEQYF. CDR3 nucleotides: TGCGCCAGCGCTGCTGACCAAACAGGGGGCGAGCAGTACTTC. The V gene is TRBV5-1, the J gene TRBJ2-7; TRBD1 aligns across 8 bases. CDR3 length: 14 residues. The germline V gene has CDR1 SGHRS and CDR2 YFSETQ. J gave up 6 bases and V 7 bases, and 12 bases lay outside the gene matches.